The 26 T cell receptor beta chains in this list originate from one sample, sequenced in a study of radiation and T cells in renal cell carcinoma. Sequencing used immunoSEQ multiplex PCR; TCRdb keeps in-frame clones, though not all of them. The table includes about 91,000 clones, 65% to 85% detected once. Documented time point: baseline pretreatment blood. The treatment: 15 Gy SBRT to primary tumor, nephrectomy 4 weeks later. The sample in question was blood, obtained from a patient whose treatment included radiotherapy and nephrectomy. These receptors all come from a man in his sixties with renal cell carcinoma.

This clone appeared a few times. This chain connects TRBV9 to TRBJ2-2; D perhaps matches TRBD2 (6 bases). The CDR3 contains 17 residues. Trimming cost V 0 bases and J 0 bases, with 12 bases left between them. In germline, CDR1 is SGDLS, CDR2 YYNGEE. The CDR3 loop is CASSVVGSGTNTGELFF. For the CDR3, the DNA is TGTGCCAGCAGCGTAGTGGGTAGCGGAACGAACACCGGGGAGCTGTTTTTT.

DNA of the CDR3: TGTGCCATCAGGGGGACAGGGGGTAGTACAGATACGCAGTATTTT. Amino acid sequence: CAIRGTGGSTDTQYF. This sequence joins TRBV10-3 and TRBJ2-3, with TRBD1 identical over 11 bases. The V segment lost 6 bases and the J segment 3 bases; nucleotides outside the gene matches: 5. The CDR3 spans 15 residues. Germline CDR1 reads ENHRY; CDR2 reads SYGVKD.

The table lists this clone with a few counts. The J gene is TRBJ2-7, the V gene TRBV7-2, with 9 bases that match TRBD2. Germline CDR1 SGHTA, CDR2 FQGNSA. The CDR3 runs to 15 residues. After removal of 4 bases from V and 0 bases from J, the junction contained 4 bases not matched to a gene. The CDR3, as DNA: TGTGCCAGCAGCTCCTCTAGCGGGAACTCCTACGAGCAGTACTTC. Translated, it gives CASSSSSGNSYEQYF.

The chain couples TRBV28 to TRBJ2-3; 11 bases agree with TRBD2. V was clipped by 3 bases and J by 0 bases; unmatched bases: 8. Germline CDR1 MDHEN, CDR2 SYDVKM. The CDR3 covers 18 residues. The CDR3 here is CASSFSVWTSGSTDTQYF. The CDR3, as DNA: TGTGCCAGCAGTTTTTCGGTCTGGACTAGCGGGAGCACAGATACGCAGTATTTT.

The chain is built from TRBV6-1 and TRBJ2-1, with a weak D call TRBD2 (6 bases). Deletions cut 2 bases from V and 10 bases from J, with 15 bases between. The CDR3 has 14 residues. Per the germline V gene, CDR1 is MNHNS and CDR2 is SASEGT. In DNA form, the CDR3 reads TGTGCCAGCAGTGAAAGGAACCGGGGGTACGAGCAGTTCTTC. Translated: CASSERNRGYEQFF.

The V and J genes are TRBV10-3 and TRBJ1-3; 9 bases are shared with TRBD1. Germline CDR1 reads ENHRY; CDR2 reads SYGVKD. With 11 bases clipped from V and 0 bases from J, the junction kept 8 bases outside the gene matches. The CDR3 is 15 amino acids. The CDR3 coding sequence is TGTGCCGCGACGGGACAGGGCGACTCTGGAAACACCATATATTTT. As protein: CAATGQGDSGNTIYF.

This clone was picked up a small number of times. V and J are TRBV19 and TRBJ2-1; D is undetermined. Between the trimmed V and J ends, which lost 3 bases and 3 bases, there was a span of 9 bases. The CDR3 is made up of 14 amino acids. Germline V gives CDR1 LNHDA, CDR2 SQIVND (reference sequence). Here the CDR3 reads CASSITANYNEQFF. The CDR3 bases are TGTGCCAGTAGTATTACGGCGAACTACAATGAGCAGTTCTTC.

The chain couples TRBV29-1 to TRBJ1-2, with 9 bases lining up with TRBD1. Germline assignment: CDR1 SQVTM and CDR2 ANQGSEA. V was clipped by 5 bases and J by 1 base; unmatched bases: 8. The CDR3 is 15 residues long. CDR3 protein: CSVYGTGGLNYGYTF. In nucleotides, the CDR3 is TGCAGCGTTTATGGAACAGGGGGCCTTAACTATGGCTACACCTTC. Looking up the rest from reference TRBV29-1 and TRBJ1-2 gives the full variable domain: SAVISQKPSRDICQRGTSLTIQCQVDSQVTMMFWYRQQPGQSLTLIATANQGSEATYESGFVIDKFPISRPNLTFSTLTVSNMSPEDSSIYLCSVYGTGGLNYGYTFGSGTRLTVV.

This chain links TRBV28 with TRBJ1-2, with a weak D call TRBD1 (6 bases). V gave up 1 base and J gave up 4 bases, with 10 bases separating them. The germline V gene encodes CDR1 MDHEN and CDR2 SYDVKM. The CDR3 loop spans 14 amino acids. The CDR3 nucleotides are TGTGCCAGCAGTTTATACAGGGCTTCCTATGGCTACACCTTC. Residues: CASSLYRASYGYTF.

The chain recombines TRBV15 with TRBJ1-1; no reliable D call. Germline loops: CDR1 LNHNV, CDR2 YYDKDF (reference sequence). The CDR3 contains 13 residues. The V and J ends lost 4 bases and 4 bases respectively, with 10 bases between them. CDR3 protein: CATSIREGTEAFF. The CDR3 nucleotides read TGTGCCACCAGCATTAGGGAGGGCACTGAAGCTTTCTTT.

Here the CDR3 reads CASSLEGLAGAGELFF. The CDR3 nucleotides are TGTGCCAGCAGCTTAGAAGGGCTAGCGGGAGCCGGGGAGCTGTTTTTT. The chain couples TRBV11-2 to TRBJ2-2; 10 bases fit TRBD2. Unmatched junction bases numbered 4, after V lost 0 bases and J lost 6 bases. Germline loops: CDR1 SGHAT, CDR2 FQNNGV. This CDR3 spans 16 amino acids.

The CDR3 DNA reads as TGTGCCAGCAGCTTAGACGGGGTCGGGGGCTACACCTTC. Translating gives CASSLDGVGGYTF. The chain links TRBV11-2 to TRBJ1-2; no clear D gene. This CDR3 region has 13 residues. Trimming removed 0 bases at V and 8 bases at J, with 10 bases between. Germline loops: CDR1 SGHAT, CDR2 FQNNGV.

The chain couples TRBV21-1 to TRBJ2-7; the D call in the table, TRBD2, was not verified against the DNA. TRBV21-1 is deemed a pseudogene. The CDR3 consists of 15 residues. The CDR3 DNA follows: TGTGCCAGCAGCGCCGCCGGGACTCGTAGGAACGAGCAGTACTTC. Amino acid sequence: CASSAAGTRRNEQYF.

The rearrangement uses TRBV4-1 and TRBJ2-7; D might be TRBD1 (5 bases). Germline V gene data show CDR1 as MGHRA and CDR2 as YSYEKL. CDR3 length equals 15 residues. The V gene lost 0 bases and the J gene lost 3 bases, with 12 bases spanning the gap. For the CDR3, the DNA is TGCGCCAGCAGCCAAGAAGGGGCAGTTTTCTACGAGCAGTACTTC. This codes for CASSQEGAVFYEQYF.

V and J are TRBV11-2 and TRBJ2-1; no clear D gene. Trimming took off 3 bases at V and 0 bases at J, with 12 bases between the two ends. The V gene's germline CDR1 is SGHAT and CDR2 FQNNGV. This CDR3 is built from 16 residues. This chain's CDR3 is CASSFRPLSSYNEQFF. The CDR3 region has the DNA TGTGCCAGCAGCTTCCGGCCCTTAAGCTCCTACAATGAGCAGTTCTTC. The variable domain in full, with the rest retrieved from reference TRBV11-2 and TRBJ2-1, is EAGVAQSPRYKIIEKRQSVAFWCNPISGHATLYWYQQILGQGPKLLIQFQNNGVVDDSQLPKDRFSAERLKGVDSTLKIQPAKLEDSAVYLCASSFRPLSSYNEQFFGPGTRLTVL.

This clone was recorded once. As DNA, the CDR3 is TGTGCCAGCAGTTTATGGAGAGGGCCTAATGAAAAACTGTTTTTT. Translated, it gives CASSLWRGPNEKLFF. The J gene is TRBJ1-4, the V gene TRBV28; no reliable D call. The germline CDR1 and CDR2 sequences are MDHEN and SYDVKM. Trimming removed 0 bases from V and 3 bases from J, with 8 bases in between. The CDR3 runs 15 residues.

The chain employs TRBV5-6 and TRBJ1-2; D may be TRBD1 (6 bases). This CDR3 region has 14 residues. The germline V gene has CDR1 SGHDT and CDR2 YYEEEE. V was pared by 4 bases and J by 3 bases, with 13 bases between. DNA for the CDR3: TGTGCCAGCAGCCGCCGGGGGGCCCACTATGGCTACACCTTC. Residues: CASSRRGAHYGYTF.

The J gene is TRBJ1-3, the V gene TRBV6-6; D gene ambiguous. Germline V gene sequence: CDR1 MNHNY, CDR2 SVGAGI (reference sequence). The ends were cut back, 3 bases at V and 3 bases at J, with 0 bases in the middle. The CDR3 length is 11 residues. The CDR3: CASSYGNTIYF. The CDR3 coding sequence is TGTGCCAGCAGTTATGGAAACACCATATATTTT.

V gene TRBV4-2 combines with J gene TRBJ1-6; possible D gene TRBD1, 5 bases. The CDR3 has 15 residues. The ends were cut back, 4 bases at V and 18 bases at J, with 25 bases in the middle. Per the germline V gene, CDR1 is LGHNA and CDR2 is YNFKEQ. The CDR3 loop reads CASSPTDIPGPPNHF. The CDR3 nucleotides are TGTGCCAGCAGCCCAACCGACATACCAGGGCCACCTAACCACTTT.

This clone has a single count. This sequence joins TRBV2 and TRBJ2-1; D ambiguous. The CDR3 spans 11 residues. Germline V gene data show CDR1 as SNHLY and CDR2 as FYNNEI. Trimming pared 8 bases from V and 0 bases from J, leaving 2 bases between. CDR3 bases: TGTGCCAGCCGCTCCTACAATGAGCAGTTCTTC. This sequence encodes CASRSYNEQFF.

The chain combines TRBV13 with TRBJ2-5; D is perhaps TRBD1 (6 bases). The DNA end is a closer match to TRBJ2-7, so the J assignment may be wrong. CDR3 size: 13 residues. Looked up from germline, CDR1 is PRHDT and CDR2 is FYEKMQ (reference sequence). The CDR3: CASSLGAAYEQYF. The CDR3 nucleotides are TGTGCCAGCAGCTTGGGGGCTGCCTACGAGCAGTACTTC.

The V and J genes are TRBV27 and TRBJ2-3; possibly TRBD1 or TRBD2 for D (6 bases each). The CDR3 consists of 13 residues. V was shortened by 0 bases and J by 13 bases, with 14 bases between the two germline ends. CDR1 is MNHEY, CDR2 SMNVEV, per germline (reference sequence). The CDR3 region is CASSLSSSGAEYF. The CDR3 region has the DNA TGTGCCAGCAGTTTATCAAGCTCGGGGGCCGAGTATTTT.

The chain carries TRBV15 and TRBJ2-7, with 7 nucleotides matching TRBD2. The CDR3 is made up of 14 amino acids. Per the germline V gene, CDR1 is LNHNV and CDR2 is YYDKDF (reference sequence). V shed 3 bases, J shed 1 base, and the junction held 3 bases outside the gene matches. The CDR3 DNA reads TGTGCCACCAGCAGGGGAGCGGGGTCCTACGAGCAGTACTTC. Translated, it gives CATSRGAGSYEQYF.

The chain is built from TRBV6-6 and TRBJ2-2; TRBD1 might be the D (5 bases). V was pared by 6 bases and J by 4 bases, with 12 bases between. Germline V CDR1 and CDR2: MNHNY, SVGAGI (reference sequence). The CDR3 is 14 residues long. The CDR3 DNA sequence: TGTGCCAGCAGGGACACGCTGATCACCGGGGAGCTGTTTTTT. Amino acids: CASRDTLITGELFF.

The chain carries TRBV19 and TRBJ2-2; D uncertain. The germline V and J ends were trimmed by 4 bases and 4 bases, with 16 bases remaining between them. The CDR3 is 16 amino acids. Germline V gene data show CDR1 as LNHDA and CDR2 as SQIVND (reference sequence). CDR3 sequence (DNA): TGTGCCAGTAGTACCGGTCCAGCCCAACCCACCGGGGAGCTGTTTTTT. The encoded protein is CASSTGPAQPTGELFF.

The chain has TRBV5-1 and TRBJ2-6; D is tentatively TRBD1 or TRBD2 (5 bases each). CDR3 length equals 16 residues. CDR1 and CDR2 from the germline V gene are SGHRS and YFSETQ. Trimming removed 0 bases at V and 2 bases at J, with 9 bases between. This chain's CDR3 is CASSLDVGAGANVLTF. Written as DNA, the CDR3 is TGCGCCAGCAGCTTGGACGTGGGGGCTGGGGCCAACGTCCTGACTTTC. Full variable domain (rest looked up from reference TRBV5-1 and TRBJ2-6): KAGVTQTPRYLIKTRGQQVTLSCSPISGHRSVSWYQQTPGQGLQFLFEYFSETQRNKGNFPGRFSGRQFSNSRSEMNVSTLELGDSALYLCASSLDVGAGANVLTFGAGSRLTVL.